These 27 T cell receptor beta chains share one sample of origin, sequenced in a study of T-cell memory formation after mild COVID-19. TCRdb analysed the 5' RACE reads with MiXCR anew, one entry per CDR3 protein. The sample has more than 250,000 distinct CDR3 sequences, roughly 18% seen once; the top ten hold 23%. Sequenced material: PBMCs or a T cell subset sorted from them (not recorded which). These receptors came from a man between 18 and 35 years old who had mild COVID-19 (a few samples of this study predate the infection). Cell type and time point are not known.

This clonotype occurred a few times. This chain connects TRBV4-2 to TRBJ1-1; unclear D gene. The germline V and J ends were trimmed by 0 bases and 1 base, with 6 bases remaining between them. CDR1 and CDR2 (germline): LGHNA, YNFKEQ. The CDR3 consists of 14 residues. CDR3 nucleotide sequence: TGTGCCAGCAGCCAAGACGCACCGAACACTGAAGCTTTCTTT. Amino acids: CASSQDAPNTEAFF.

This chain connects TRBV6-5 to TRBJ2-5, with 9 nucleotides matching TRBD2. The V and J ends lost 3 bases and 5 bases, in that order; junction bases with no gene match: 4. The CDR3 sequence is 14 residues long. Germline V gene sequence: CDR1 MNHEY, CDR2 SVGAGI. The DNA for the CDR3 is TGTGCCAGCAGTTATGCGGGGGGGCCGGAGACCCAGTACTTC. Its protein product is CASSYAGGPETQYF.

A few counts support this clonotype. CDR3 in DNA: TGTGCCAGCAGGGGGACCCCGGGGGAGCAGTACTTC. It codes for CASRGTPGEQYF. V gene TRBV21-1 combines with J gene TRBJ2-7; the D segment call TRBD1 is taken from the table without a DNA check. TRBV21-1 is flagged as a pseudogene. There are 12 residues in the CDR3.

V is TRBV5-1 and J is TRBJ1-2; D possibly corresponds to TRBD1 (5 bases). From germline, CDR1 is SGHRS and CDR2 YFSETQ. V was pared by 4 bases and J by 4 bases, with 14 bases between. The CDR3 totals 14 residues. CDR3 DNA: TGCGCCAGCAGCCCCGGGGGGGTGCGCTATGGCTACACCTTC. This sequence encodes CASSPGGVRYGYTF.

The V gene is TRBV7-6, the J gene TRBJ2-1, with D perhaps assigned TRBD1 or TRBD2 (5 bases each). Germline V gene lookup returns CDR1 SGHVS and CDR2 FNYEAQ. Trimming cost V 1 base and J 12 bases, with 13 bases left between them. The CDR3 runs 13 residues. This chain's CDR3 is CASSLGPGPPQFF. In nucleotides, the CDR3 is TGTGCCAGCAGCTTAGGGCCGGGACCTCCGCAGTTCTTC.

Only a few counts were recorded for this clonotype. This rearrangement joins TRBV5-1 to TRBJ2-6; D may be TRBD1 (6 bases). The germline gives CDR1 SGHRS, CDR2 YFSETQ. The CDR3 runs to 17 residues. Trimming stripped 4 bases from V and 0 bases from J, with 14 bases between. The CDR3 loop reads CASSVQGSLSGANVLTF. The CDR3 DNA is TGCGCCAGCAGCGTACAGGGATCCCTCTCTGGGGCCAACGTCCTGACTTTC.

The chain combines TRBV20-1 with TRBJ1-2; D remains unclear. Germline V gives CDR1 DFQATT, CDR2 SNEGSKA (reference sequence). With 1 base removed from V and 4 bases from J, the gap between germline ends came to 7 bases. CDR3 length: 12 amino acids. The CDR3 spells CSARVQSYGYTF. Here the CDR3 DNA reads TGCAGTGCTAGAGTCCAGTCCTATGGCTACACCTTC.

This clonotype has more than one count but fewer than ten. The rearrangement uses TRBV27 and TRBJ2-7, with 7 bases matching TRBD2. V lost 7 bases and J lost 1; bases outside the gene matches: 10. The CDR3 consists of 15 residues. CDR1 is MNHEY, CDR2 SMNVEV, per germline (reference sequence). The CDR3 bases are TGTGCCAGCACCGTTGGCCCGGGGGGATCCTACGAGCAGTACTTC. Its protein product is CASTVGPGGSYEQYF.

This clonotype has just a few counts. As DNA, the CDR3 is TGTGCCAGCAGCCAAGTGTGGGGGCAAGGAAACACCATATATTTT. As protein: CASSQVWGQGNTIYF. V gene TRBV4-2 combines with J gene TRBJ1-3, with a possible D match to TRBD1 (6 bases). The CDR3 consists of 15 residues. CDR1 is LGHNA, CDR2 YNFKEQ, per germline. With 1 base removed from V and 4 bases from J, the gap between germline ends came to 11 bases.

In this sample, this clonotype turned up many times. The chain links TRBV7-3 to TRBJ1-2; D remains unclear. The CDR3 sequence is 12 residues long. Germline V gene lookup returns CDR1 SGHTA and CDR2 FQGTGA. Trimming took off 3 bases at V and 5 bases at J, with 7 bases between the two ends. The CDR3 reads CASSFNGYGYTF. Written as DNA, the CDR3 is TGTGCCAGCAGCTTCAACGGTTATGGCTACACCTTC. The whole variable domain, filled in from reference TRBV7-3 and TRBJ1-2, reads GAGVSQTPSNKVTEKGKYVELRCDPISGHTALYWYRQSLGQGPEFLIYFQGTGAADDSGLPNDRFFAVRPEGSVSTLKIQRTERGDSAVYLCASSFNGYGYTFGSGTRLTVV.

This chain links TRBV5-1 with TRBJ2-1; 9 nucleotides match TRBD2. The V gene end was trimmed by 4 bases and the J gene end by 5 bases; junction bases not matched to a gene: 10. CDR1 is SGHRS and CDR2 is YFSETQ in the germline V gene. This CDR3 is 16 amino acids long. The CDR3 sequence is CASSVVPSGVNNEQFF. The CDR3 coding sequence is TGCGCCAGCAGCGTGGTACCTAGCGGGGTGAACAATGAGCAGTTCTTC.

The sample holds many counts of this clonotype. This chain connects TRBV5-1 to TRBJ2-3, with TRBD2 as a possible D gene (5 bases). The V end lost 5 bases, the J end lost 4 bases, and 11 bases lay between the germline ends. The CDR3 is made up of 13 amino acids. The germline CDR1 and CDR2 sequences are SGHRS and YFSETQ. CDR3 region: CASRPGSSDTQYF. CDR3 DNA: TGCGCCAGCAGGCCGGGGAGTTCAGATACGCAGTATTTT.

The chain employs TRBV12-3 or TRBV12-4 and TRBJ1-5; possibly TRBD1 for D (5 bases). Trimming pared 5 bases from V and 4 bases from J, leaving 15 bases between. This CDR3 contains 15 residues. The DNA for the CDR3 is TGTGCCAGCAGTCCCGGGACGGGGGGGAATCAGCCCCAGCATTTT. Its translation is CASSPGTGGNQPQHF.

The rearrangement joins TRBV2 to TRBJ2-7; D is unresolved. Germline V lookup: CDR1 SNHLY, CDR2 FYNNEI. CDR3 length equals 12 residues. V lost 2 bases and J lost 1, with 3 bases in between. The CDR3 coding sequence is TGTGCCAGCAGTGAACAGTCCTACGAGCAGTACTTC. Its protein product is CASSEQSYEQYF.

This clonotype has a handful of counts. The V gene is TRBV7-2, the J gene TRBJ1-1; D is possibly TRBD1 (6 bases). In germline, CDR1 is SGHTA, CDR2 FQGNSA. There are 14 residues in the CDR3. The V gene lost 7 bases and the J gene lost 4 bases, with 16 bases spanning the gap. As DNA, the CDR3 is TGTGCCAGCACCCCGCGGGGAGGGGGCACTGAAGCTTTCTTT. This codes for CASTPRGGGTEAFF.

This clonotype appeared a few times. The chain is built from TRBV28 and TRBJ2-1, with 10 bases identical to TRBD2. Germline CDR1 is MDHEN and CDR2 is SYDVKM. V lost 5 bases and J lost 1; bases outside the gene matches: 5. The CDR3 spans 16 residues. The CDR3 loop reads CASSPGLALSYNEQFF. The CDR3 nucleotides read TGTGCCAGCAGTCCGGGACTAGCGTTATCCTACAATGAGCAGTTCTTC.

This rearrangement joins TRBV5-1 to TRBJ2-3, with 7 bases identical to TRBD1. Looked up from germline, CDR1 is SGHRS and CDR2 is YFSETQ. V lost 4 bases and J lost 2; bases outside the gene matches: 4. The CDR3 consists of 14 residues. CDR3 bases: TGCGCCAGCAGCCAGGGACAGAACACAGATACGCAGTATTTT. Its protein is CASSQGQNTDTQYF.

The chain recombines TRBV5-1 with TRBJ2-5; D may be TRBD1 (6 bases). Germline V CDR1 and CDR2: SGHRS, YFSETQ. The CDR3 consists of 14 residues. V was shortened by 4 bases and J by 2 bases, with 12 bases between the two germline ends. CDR3 loop: CASSGGPAQETQYF. CDR3 nucleotides: TGCGCCAGCAGCGGGGGCCCGGCACAAGAGACCCAGTACTTC. Drawing the rest from reference TRBV5-1 and TRBJ2-5, the complete variable domain is KAGVTQTPRYLIKTRGQQVTLSCSPISGHRSVSWYQQTPGQGLQFLFEYFSETQRNKGNFPGRFSGRQFSNSRSEMNVSTLELGDSALYLCASSGGPAQETQYFGPGTRLLVL.

J is TRBJ2-2 and V is TRBV24-1, with 8 bases fitting TRBD1. Germline V gene data show CDR1 as KGHDR and CDR2 as SFDVKD. V trimming: 4 bases; J trimming: 4 bases; junction bases outside the gene matches: 7. The length of the CDR3 is 16 residues. CDR3 sequence (DNA): TGTGCCACCAGTGACCCCGGACAGGGCGGCACCGGGGAGCTGTTTTTT. It translates to CATSDPGQGGTGELFF.

A few counts support this clonotype. The rearrangement uses TRBV20-1 and TRBJ1-5; 10 nucleotides line up with TRBD1. CDR1 is DFQATT and CDR2 is SNEGSKA in the germline V gene (reference sequence). This CDR3 comprises 12 residues. The junction had 2 bases not matched to a gene; V was cut back by 5 bases and J by 7 bases. The CDR3 loop reads CSAGQGEQPQHF. DNA of the CDR3: TGCAGTGCTGGACAGGGGGAACAGCCCCAGCATTTT.

This rearrangement joins TRBV5-1 to TRBJ1-1, with D unclear. The CDR3 is 15 amino acids. Trimming shortened V by 2 bases and J by 4 bases, and 15 bases separated the two germline ends. The germline CDR1 and CDR2 sequences are SGHRS and YFSETQ. CDR3 DNA sequence: TGCGCCAGCAGCTTTGGACTTGGTTCGGGCACTGAAGCTTTCTTT. Translation gives CASSFGLGSGTEAFF.

The chain employs TRBV15 and TRBJ2-3, with 7 bases aligning to TRBD2. CDR3 length: 19 amino acids. The germline V gene has CDR1 LNHNV and CDR2 YYDKDF (reference sequence). With V trimmed by 3 bases and J by 4 bases, 19 bases remained unmatched. CDR3 sequence: CATSSSRANRGDPSDTQYF. In DNA form, the CDR3 reads TGTGCCACCAGCAGCTCTAGGGCGAACCGGGGGGATCCGTCAGATACGCAGTATTTT.

This clonotype was counted a few times. The chain uses TRBV18 and TRBJ1-1; D is unresolved. The CDR3 consists of 14 residues. Trimming pared 3 bases from V and 4 bases from J, leaving 12 bases between. The germline V gene has CDR1 KGHSH and CDR2 LQKENI. The CDR3 DNA sequence: TGTGCCAGCTCACCGATGGAAAAGGGCACTGAAGCTTTCTTT. It codes for CASSPMEKGTEAFF. Based on the CDR3 plus reference TRBV18 and TRBJ1-1, the full variable domain is NAGVMQNPRHLVRRRGQEARLRCSPMKGHSHVYWYRQLPEEGLKFMVYLQKENIIDESGMPKERFSAEFPKEGPSILRIQQVVRGDSAAYFCASSPMEKGTEAFFGQGTRLTVV.

This clonotype was observed a few times. The chain carries TRBV30 and TRBJ2-3; 9 nucleotides line up with TRBD1. Unmatched junction bases numbered 7, after V lost 1 base and J lost 5 bases. The germline gives CDR1 GTSNPN, CDR2 SVGIG (reference sequence). The CDR3 is 15 residues long. The CDR3 sequence: CAWSETGGAGDTQYF. The CDR3 nucleotides read TGTGCCTGGAGTGAAACAGGGGGCGCGGGAGATACGCAGTATTTT.

The chain employs TRBV24-1 and TRBJ2-3; 7 nucleotides align to TRBD1. The CDR3 sequence is 14 residues long. V shed 3 bases, J shed 7 bases, and the junction held 6 bases outside the gene matches. The germline gives CDR1 KGHDR, CDR2 SFDVKD. The CDR3, as DNA: TGTGCCACCAGTGATGTCCAGGGGGTATATACGCAGTATTTT. Its protein is CATSDVQGVYTQYF.

This clonotype was counted a few times. The rearrangement uses TRBV11-2 and TRBJ2-5; D gene uncertain. The CDR3 totals 14 residues. In germline, CDR1 is SGHAT, CDR2 FQNNGV. V was trimmed by 2 bases and J by 5 bases, leaving 12 bases between them. The CDR3 DNA sequence: TGTGCCAGCAGCTTAAGCGTTTGGTACGAGACCCAGTACTTC. It codes for CASSLSVWYETQYF.

The rearrangement joins TRBV10-3 to TRBJ2-2, with D uncertain. Trimming shortened V by 10 bases and J by 2 bases, and 14 bases separated the two germline ends. Germline CDR1 reads ENHRY; CDR2 reads SYGVKD. This CDR3 has 14 amino acids. The CDR3 DNA follows: TGTGCCACCGGCAGTAATCGCAACACCGGGGAGCTGTTTTTT. This codes for CATGSNRNTGELFF.